This T cell receptor beta chain was captured in a study of blood T cell repertoires in COVID-19. About the study: In each case, the material was cDNA or gDNA derived from T cells, B-cell-depleted T cells, or PBMCs.

V lost 4 bases to trimming and J lost 3 bases, with 13 bases between them. Looked up from germline, CDR1 is SGHDT and CDR2 is YYEEEE. This CDR3 comprises 14 residues. Assay used: immunoSEQ multiplex PCR; TCRdb lists only in-frame clones, some missing. Counted here are under 150,000 clones, around 89% occurring once; the ten biggest clones make up roughly 1.4%. This clone was seen a few times. The clonotype comes from a human donor in a cohort sampled during active COVID-19. The sample taken for sequencing was peripheral blood. V is TRBV5-6 and J is TRBJ1-2; unclear D gene. CDR3 sequence (DNA): TGTGCCAGCAGCCCTACCGGACTGGACTATGGCTACACCTTC. Protein: CASSPTGLDYGYTF.